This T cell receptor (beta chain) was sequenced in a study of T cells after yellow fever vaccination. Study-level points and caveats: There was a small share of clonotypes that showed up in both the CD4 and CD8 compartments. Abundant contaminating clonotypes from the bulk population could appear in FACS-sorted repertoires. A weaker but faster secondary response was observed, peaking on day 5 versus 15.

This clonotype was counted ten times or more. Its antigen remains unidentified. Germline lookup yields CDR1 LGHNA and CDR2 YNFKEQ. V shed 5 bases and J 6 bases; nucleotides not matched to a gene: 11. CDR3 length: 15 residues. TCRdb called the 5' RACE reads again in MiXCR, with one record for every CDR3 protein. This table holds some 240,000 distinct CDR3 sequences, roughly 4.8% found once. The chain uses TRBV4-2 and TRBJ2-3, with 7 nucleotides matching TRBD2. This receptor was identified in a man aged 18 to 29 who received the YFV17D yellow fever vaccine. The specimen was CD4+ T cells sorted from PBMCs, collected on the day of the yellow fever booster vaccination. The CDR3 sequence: CASSWRGTPADTQYF. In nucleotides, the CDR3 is TGTGCCAGCAGCTGGCGGGGGACTCCGGCGGATACGCAGTATTTT.